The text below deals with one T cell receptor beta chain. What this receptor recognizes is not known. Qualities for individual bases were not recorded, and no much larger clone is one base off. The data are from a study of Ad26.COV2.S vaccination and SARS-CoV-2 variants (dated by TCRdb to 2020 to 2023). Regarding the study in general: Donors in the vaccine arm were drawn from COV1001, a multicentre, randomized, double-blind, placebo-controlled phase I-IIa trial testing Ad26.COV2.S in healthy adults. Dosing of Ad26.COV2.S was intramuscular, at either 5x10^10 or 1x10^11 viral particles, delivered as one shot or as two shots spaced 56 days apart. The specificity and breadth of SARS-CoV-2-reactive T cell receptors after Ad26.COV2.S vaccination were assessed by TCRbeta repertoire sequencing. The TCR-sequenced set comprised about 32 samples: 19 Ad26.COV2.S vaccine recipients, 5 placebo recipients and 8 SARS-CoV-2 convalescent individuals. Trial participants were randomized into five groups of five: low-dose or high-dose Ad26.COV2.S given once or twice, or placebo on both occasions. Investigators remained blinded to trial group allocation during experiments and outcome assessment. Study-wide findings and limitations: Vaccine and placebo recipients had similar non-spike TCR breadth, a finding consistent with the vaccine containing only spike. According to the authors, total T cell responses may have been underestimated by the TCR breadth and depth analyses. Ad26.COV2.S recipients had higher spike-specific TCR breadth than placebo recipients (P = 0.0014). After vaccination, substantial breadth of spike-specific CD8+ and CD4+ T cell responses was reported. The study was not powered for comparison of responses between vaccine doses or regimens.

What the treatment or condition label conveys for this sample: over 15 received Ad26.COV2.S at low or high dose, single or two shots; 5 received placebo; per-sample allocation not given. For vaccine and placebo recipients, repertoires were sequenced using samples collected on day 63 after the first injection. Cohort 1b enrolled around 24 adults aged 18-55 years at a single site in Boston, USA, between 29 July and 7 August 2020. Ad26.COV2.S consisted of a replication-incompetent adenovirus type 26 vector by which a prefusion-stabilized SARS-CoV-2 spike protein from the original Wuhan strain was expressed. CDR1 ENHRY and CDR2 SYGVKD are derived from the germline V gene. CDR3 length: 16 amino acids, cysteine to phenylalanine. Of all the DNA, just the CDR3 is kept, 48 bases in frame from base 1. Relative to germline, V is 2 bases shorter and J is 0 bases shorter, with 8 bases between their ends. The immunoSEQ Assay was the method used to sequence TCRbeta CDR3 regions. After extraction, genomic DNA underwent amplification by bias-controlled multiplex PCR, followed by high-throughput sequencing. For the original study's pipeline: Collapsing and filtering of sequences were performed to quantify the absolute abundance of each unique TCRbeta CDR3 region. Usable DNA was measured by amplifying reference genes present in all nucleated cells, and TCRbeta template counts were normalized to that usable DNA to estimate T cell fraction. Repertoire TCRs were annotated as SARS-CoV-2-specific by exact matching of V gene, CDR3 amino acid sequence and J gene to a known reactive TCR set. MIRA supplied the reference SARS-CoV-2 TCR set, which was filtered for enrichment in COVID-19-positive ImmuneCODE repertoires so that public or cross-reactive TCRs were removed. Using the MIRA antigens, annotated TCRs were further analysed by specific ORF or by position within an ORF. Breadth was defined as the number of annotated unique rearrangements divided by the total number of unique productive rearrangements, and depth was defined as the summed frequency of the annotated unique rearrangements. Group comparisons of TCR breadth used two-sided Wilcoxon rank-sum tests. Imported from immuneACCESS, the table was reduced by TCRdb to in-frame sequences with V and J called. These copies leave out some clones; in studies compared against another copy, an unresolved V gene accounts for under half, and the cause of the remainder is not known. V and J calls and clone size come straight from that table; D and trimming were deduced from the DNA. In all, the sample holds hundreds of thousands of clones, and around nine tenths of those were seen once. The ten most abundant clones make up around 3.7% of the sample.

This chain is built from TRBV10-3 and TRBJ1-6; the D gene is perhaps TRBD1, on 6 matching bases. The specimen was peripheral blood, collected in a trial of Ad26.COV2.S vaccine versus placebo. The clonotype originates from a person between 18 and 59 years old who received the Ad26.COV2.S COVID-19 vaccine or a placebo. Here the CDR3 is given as CAISEGQSSYNSPLHF. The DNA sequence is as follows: TGTGCCATCAGTGAGGGACAGAGCTCCTATAATTCACCCCTCCACTTT.